Listed below are T cell receptor beta chains from one sample, sequenced in a study of cytomegalovirus exposure and HLA in healthy donors. Assay used: immunoSEQ multiplex PCR; TCRdb lists only in-frame clones, some missing. The top ten clones hold 1.3% of a sample with about 190,000 clones, 87% of them seen once. The sequencing sample was made of PBMCs. Receptor source: a man younger than 45 in good health and CMV-seronegative. CDR3s include the opening cysteine and the closing phenylalanine or tryptophan. The D gene is left open where the match is weak. Clone size, where shown, is once, few, many, or a class for clones that have expanded.

V gene: TRBV19; clone size: .; D gene: .; CDR3 protein: CASSIAAVGLPYNEQFF
V gene: TRBV6-1; clone size: .; D gene: .; CDR3 protein: CASSEAYRDILYNEQFF
V gene: TRBV10-3; clone size: once; D gene: .; CDR3 protein: CAISEGLNNEQFF
V gene: TRBV27; clone size: .; D gene: TRBD1; CDR3 protein: CASSWTGILSGTEAFF
V gene: TRBV27; clone size: .; D gene: TRBD2; CDR3 protein: CASSFSGLAGGRSGELFF
V gene: TRBV5-1; clone size: .; D gene: .; CDR3 protein: CASSLAGGPDQPQHF
V gene: TRBV21-1; clone size: .; D gene: .; CDR3 protein: CASSIWGRGGGYQPQHF
V gene: TRBV6-1; clone size: .; D gene: .; CDR3 protein: CASSTGNSGNTIYF
V gene: TRBV5-4; clone size: .; D gene: TRBD1; CDR3 protein: CASSPTTGTTNEKLFF
V gene: TRBV11-2; clone size: .; D gene: TRBD1; CDR3 protein: CASSLEAATGNGYTF
V gene: TRBV2; clone size: few; D gene: .; CDR3 protein: CASTPMASESYEQYF
V gene: TRBV18; clone size: .; D gene: TRBD1; CDR3 protein: CASSKGTGSFNSF
V gene: TRBV7-2; clone size: .; D gene: .; CDR3 protein: CASSSTRVGQETQYF
V gene: TRBV5-1; clone size: .; D gene: .; CDR3 protein: CASIGLGDEQFF
V gene: TRBV30; clone size: .; D gene: .; CDR3 protein: CAFAPRGSYEQYF
V gene: TRBV5-1; clone size: .; D gene: .; CDR3 protein: CASRRDSAGGYTF
V gene: TRBV18; clone size: .; D gene: .; CDR3 protein: CASSSTRVRNYGYTF
V gene: TRBV28; clone size: .; D gene: .; CDR3 protein: CASSFLGLGGYTF
V gene: TRBV28; clone size: .; D gene: .; CDR3 protein: CASSFGGGNSPLHF
V gene: TRBV2; clone size: .; D gene: .; CDR3 protein: CASAGGKGRTNEKLFF
V gene: TRBV15; clone size: .; D gene: TRBD1; CDR3 protein: CATSRQRTGVEQFF
V gene: TRBV27; clone size: .; D gene: .; CDR3 protein: CASSLLNSPLHF
V gene: TRBV7-9; clone size: once; D gene: TRBD2; CDR3 protein: CASRGLAGQETQYF
V gene: TRBV9; clone size: .; D gene: .; CDR3 protein: CASSVQGFTYNSPLHF
V gene: TRBV5-1; clone size: .; D gene: .; CDR3 protein: CASSLPSGTGELFF
V gene: TRBV6-5; clone size: .; D gene: .; CDR3 protein: CASSPGVGNQPQHF
V gene: TRBV4-2; clone size: .; D gene: TRBD2; CDR3 protein: CASSLTSGGYETQYF
V gene: TRBV7-9; clone size: .; D gene: .; CDR3 protein: CASTGSGQTNTEAFF
V gene: TRBV29-1; clone size: .; D gene: TRBD1; CDR3 protein: CSVEDNWTGAYEQYF
V gene: TRBV27; clone size: .; D gene: TRBD1; CDR3 protein: CASSPGTGMQPQHF
V gene: TRBV15; clone size: .; D gene: .; CDR3 protein: CATSHPAREKLFF
V gene: TRBV6-5; clone size: .; D gene: TRBD1; CDR3 protein: CASRKPGTVGYGYTF
V gene: TRBV14; clone size: .; D gene: TRBD2; CDR3 protein: CASSHWTSGVEQYF
V gene: TRBV25-1; clone size: .; D gene: TRBD1; CDR3 protein: CASGGQATFEAFF
V gene: TRBV18; clone size: .; D gene: .; CDR3 protein: CASSSARGSYNEQFF
V gene: TRBV7-2; clone size: .; D gene: .; CDR3 protein: CASSWEDRGKQFF
V gene: TRBV6-5; clone size: .; D gene: .; CDR3 protein: CASRGAASGNTIYF